A selection of T cell receptor beta chains follows, all from one sample in a study of blood T cell repertoires in COVID-19. The protocol was immunoSEQ multiplex PCR, while the TCRdb copy is restricted to in-frame clones and leaves out a portion. The sample carries 150,000 to 180,000 clones, roughly nine tenths recorded once. The sequencing sample was made of peripheral blood. These receptors were taken from a man aged 50-60 years with acute or convalescent COVID-19. CDR3s include the opening cysteine and the closing phenylalanine or tryptophan. D genes are given only for firm matches. Some rows have no size entry. The others give once, few or many, or a class for an expanded clone.

CDR3aa	CDR3nt	d_gene	abundance	v_gene	j_gene
CAISEFEVLGNQPQHF	TGTGCCATCAGTGAGTTCGAGGTTCTCGGCAATCAGCCCCAGCATTTT	.	.	TRBV10-3	TRBJ1-5
CASSARGGEAGYEQFF	TGTGCCAGCAGCGCGAGAGGGGGGGAGGCCGGGTATGAGCAGTTCTTC	.	once	TRBV11-2	TRBJ2-1
CASSLFSSGNQETQYF	TGTGCCAGCAGTTTATTTTCTAGCGGGAACCAAGAGACCCAGTACTTC	TRBD2	.	TRBV28	TRBJ2-5
CASSLSPAGVHEQFF	TGTGCCAGCAGCTTAAGTCCCGCGGGAGTCCATGAGCAGTTCTTC	TRBD2	.	TRBV7-9	TRBJ2-1
CASSLPRGTTGELFF	TGTGCCAGCAGTTTACCTCGGGGTACCACCGGGGAGCTGTTTTTT	.	.	TRBV28	TRBJ2-2
CAWSKGRGDQPQHF	TGTGCCTGGAGCAAGGGCAGGGGAGATCAGCCCCAGCATTTT	.	.	TRBV30	TRBJ1-5
CASTENYGYTF	TGCGCCAGTACAGAAAACTATGGCTACACCTTC	.	.	TRBV10-2	TRBJ1-2
CASSSPQGRETQYF	TGTGCCAGCAGTTCCCCGCAGGGGCGAGAGACCCAGTACTTC	.	.	TRBV28	TRBJ2-5
CASSLTGESSYNEQFF	TGTGCCAGCAGCTTAACCGGGGAAAGCTCCTACAATGAGCAGTTCTTC	.	.	TRBV7-6	TRBJ2-1
CASSYGPGGGYTF	TGTGCCAGCAGTTACGGTCCAGGGGGTGGCTACACCTTC	TRBD1	.	TRBV6-5	TRBJ1-2
CASSFLAGGDSYEQYF	TGTGCCAGCAGCTTCTTAGCGGGAGGGGACTCCTACGAGCAGTACTTC	TRBD2	.	TRBV7-2	TRBJ2-7
CASSLSQGVTEAFF	TGTGCCAGCAGTTTATCACAGGGTGTCACTGAAGCTTTCTTT	.	.	TRBV27	TRBJ1-1
CASSLRQRNSPLHF	TGTGCCAGCAGCCTCAGACAGAGAAATTCACCCCTCCACTTT	.	once	TRBV7-2	TRBJ1-6
CASRPWWTGMNTEAFF	TGTGCCAGCAGACCTTGGTGGACAGGGATGAACACTGAAGCTTTCTTT	TRBD1	few	TRBV6-2/TRBV6-3	TRBJ1-1
CASGETGGEAFF	TGTGCTAGTGGGGAAACAGGGGGCGAAGCTTTCTTT	TRBD1	.	TRBV12-5	TRBJ1-1
CASSLASGTGGDGYTF	TGTGCCAGCAGCTTAGCCTCCGGGACAGGGGGAGATGGCTACACCTTC	TRBD1	.	TRBV7-9	TRBJ1-2
CASSPWDWTGGNTEAFF	TGTGCCAGCTCACCATGGGACTGGACAGGGGGTAACACTGAAGCTTTCTTT	TRBD1	.	TRBV18	TRBJ1-1
CASSLGVAGRNEQFF	TGTGCCAGCAGTTTAGGGGTAGCGGGACGCAATGAGCAGTTCTTC	TRBD2	.	TRBV28	TRBJ2-1
CASSGAGTPYEQYF	TGCGCCAGCAGTGGGGCCGGGACTCCCTACGAGCAGTACTTC	.	.	TRBV10-1	TRBJ2-7